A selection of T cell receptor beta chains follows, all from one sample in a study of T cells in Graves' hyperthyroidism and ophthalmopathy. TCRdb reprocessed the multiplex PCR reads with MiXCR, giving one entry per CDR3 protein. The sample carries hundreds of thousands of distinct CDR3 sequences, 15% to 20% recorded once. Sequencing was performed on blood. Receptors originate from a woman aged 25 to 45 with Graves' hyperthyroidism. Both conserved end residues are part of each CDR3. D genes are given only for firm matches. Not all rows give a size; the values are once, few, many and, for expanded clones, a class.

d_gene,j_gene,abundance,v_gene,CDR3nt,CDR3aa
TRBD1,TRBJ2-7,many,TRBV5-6,TGTGCCAGCAGCTTCGGGACAGGACGCGAGCAGTACTTC,CASSFGTGREQYF
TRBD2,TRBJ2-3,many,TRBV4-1,TGCGCCAGCAGCCAAGGACTAGCGGGAGGGCCTAGCACAGATACGCAGTATTTT,CASSQGLAGGPSTDTQYF
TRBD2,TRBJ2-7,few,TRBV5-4,TGTGCCAGCAGCCTGAAAACAGCGGGAGCGGTTTACGAGCAGTACTTC,CASSLKTAGAVYEQYF
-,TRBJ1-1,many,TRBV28,TGTGCCAGCAGGGACTCTGAAGCTTTCTTT,CASRDSEAFF
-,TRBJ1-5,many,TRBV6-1,TGTGCCAGCAAAACAGGGTTTAGCAATCAGCCCCAGCATTTT,CASKTGFSNQPQHF
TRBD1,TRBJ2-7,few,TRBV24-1,TGTGCCACCAGTGAAGCGACAGGGGGCCCCTACGAGCAGTACTTC,CATSEATGGPYEQYF
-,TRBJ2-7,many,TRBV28,TGTGCCAGCAGACCCGGGGCCCGCTCCTACGAGCAGTACTTC,CASRPGARSYEQYF
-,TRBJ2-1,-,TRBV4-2,TGTGCCAGCAGCCAAGTTACGGGGGCAGGGGAAAATGAGCAGTTCTTC,CASSQVTGAGENEQFF
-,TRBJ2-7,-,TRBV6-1,TGTGCCACCAAAGTGACGGGAATTTCGAGCGAGCAGTACTTC,CATKVTGISSEQYF
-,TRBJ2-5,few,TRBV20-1,TGCAGTGCTACTTCCCCCAGGGGACCAGAGACCCAGTACTTC,CSATSPRGPETQYF
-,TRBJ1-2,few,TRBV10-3,TGTGCCATCAGTGAGGAATTTGGGACCGACTATGGCTACACCTTC,CAISEEFGTDYGYTF
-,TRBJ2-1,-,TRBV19,TGTGCCAGTAGCGTGCCGGTCTGGGCGGGGTACAATGAGCAGTTCTTC,CASSVPVWAGYNEQFF
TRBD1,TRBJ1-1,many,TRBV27,TGTGCCAGCAGTTTACGGATTAACAGGGGGGTTGGGACTGAAGCTTTCTTT,CASSLRINRGVGTEAFF
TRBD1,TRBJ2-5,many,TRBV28,TGTGCCAGCAGTCGCCACAGGGGCCAAGAGACCCAGTACTTC,CASSRHRGQETQYF
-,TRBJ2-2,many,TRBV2,TGTGCCAGCAGTGAGGGCGTATTGGGGGAGCTGTTTTTT,CASSEGVLGELFF
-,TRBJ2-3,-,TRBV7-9,TGTGCCAGCAGTTCACTTGGGTATTTT,CASSSLGYF
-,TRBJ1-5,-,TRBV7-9,TGTGCCAGCAGCTTAGAATTTGGGACGGGCTCAGGTCTTCAGCCCCAGCATTTT,CASSLEFGTGSGLQPQHF
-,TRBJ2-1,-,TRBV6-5,TGTGCCAGCAGTTACTCGACGTCTAGCGCCCTATCCTACAATGAGCAGTTCTTC,CASSYSTSSALSYNEQFF
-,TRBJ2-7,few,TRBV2,TGTGCCAGCAGTCAAAGAGACGAGCAGTACTTC,CASSQRDEQYF
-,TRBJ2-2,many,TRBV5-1,TGTGCCAGCAGCCTGGGACCGAACACCGGGGAGCTGTTTTTT,CASSLGPNTGELFF
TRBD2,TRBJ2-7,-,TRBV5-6,TGTGCCAGCAGCTCCATAGCGGGAGGGAACGACGAGCAGTACTTC,CASSSIAGGNDEQYF
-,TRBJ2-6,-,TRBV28,TGTGCCAGCAGTTTTGGATTCGGGGGGCTTTCCTCCTCAGCTGGGGCCAACGTCCTGACTTTC,CASSFGFGGLSSSAGANVLTF
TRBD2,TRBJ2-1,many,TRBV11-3,TGTGCCAGCAGCTCACTGACTAGCGGGACCTACAATGAGCAGTTCTTC,CASSSLTSGTYNEQFF
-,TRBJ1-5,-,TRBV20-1,TGCAGTGCTAGAGAAGAGTTGGGGCAGCCCCAGCATTTT,CSAREELGQPQHF